The 16 T cell receptor beta chains below come from one sample, sequenced in a study of cytomegalovirus exposure and HLA in healthy donors (TCRdb year 2017). Libraries were made using the immunoSEQ multiplex PCR assay. The multiplex PCR relied on a mix of 60 forward primers for TCR Vbeta segments and 13 reverse primers for TCR Jbeta segments. In its TCRdb copy, this immuneACCESS table keeps in-frame sequences only and misses some clones. Where compared with another copy, unresolved V genes explain less than half of these, and the others have no known cause. The sample profile shows 150,000 to 200,000 clones; about three quarters of them were found once. Of the sample, 10% is held by the ten largest clones. Sequenced input: PBMCs. The receptors stem from a man aged 25-45 years in good health and CMV-seropositive.

This clone was picked up a small number of times. The genes are TRBV10-1 and TRBJ1-1, with D unresolved. Trimming took 3 bases from V and 1 from J, leaving 6 bases between them. The CDR3 has 13 amino acids. Germline V CDR1 and CDR2: WNHNN, SYGVQD (reference sequence). DNA of the CDR3: TGCGCCAGCAGTGAAAGAGCGAACACTGAAGCTTTCTTT. Translating gives CASSERANTEAFF.

The CDR3 reads CATRTGTAKTSNQPQHF. The CDR3 DNA sequence: TGTGCCACCCGGACCGGGACAGCAAAAACTAGCAATCAGCCCCAGCATTTT. The rearrangement uses TRBV19 and TRBJ1-5; the match to TRBD1 covers 7 bases. From germline, CDR1 is LNHDA and CDR2 SQIVND (reference sequence). This CDR3 comprises 17 residues. Trimming took 10 bases from V and 0 from J; bases not matched to a gene: 15.

The CDR3 loop reads CASSSQGGGNTIYF. In DNA form, the CDR3 reads TGTGCCAGCAGTTCCCAGGGGGGTGGAAACACCATATATTTT. The chain carries TRBV28 and TRBJ1-3, with TRBD1 matching 7 bases. Looked up from germline, CDR1 is MDHEN and CDR2 is SYDVKM. The J segment lost 3 bases and the V segment lost 4 bases, leaving 3 bases of the junction unmatched. The CDR3 runs 14 residues.

This clone is a singleton in its sample. The rearrangement uses TRBV30 and TRBJ2-7, with D possibly matching TRBD1 (6 bases). From germline, CDR1 is GTSNPN and CDR2 SVGIG (reference sequence). With 0 bases removed from V and 11 bases from J, the gap between germline ends came to 11 bases. The length of the CDR3 is 11 residues. The DNA for the CDR3 is TGTGCCTGGAGTGTACAGGGACGAGAGTACTTC. Translated, it gives CAWSVQGREYF.

The chain combines TRBV9 with TRBJ2-7, with D tentatively TRBD1 (7 bases). The CDR3 length is 14 residues. The germline V and J ends were trimmed by 3 bases and 3 bases, with 13 bases remaining between them. Germline CDR1 and CDR2: SGDLS and YYNGEE. The CDR3 sequence is CASSDGGQRYEQYF. DNA for the CDR3: TGTGCCAGCAGCGACGGGGGACAGCGCTACGAGCAGTACTTC.

V and J are TRBV4-2 and TRBJ2-7; 8 bases agree with TRBD1. The junction had 3 bases not matched to a gene; V was cut back by 0 bases and J by 2 bases. The CDR3 covers 15 residues. Germline assignment: CDR1 LGHNA and CDR2 YNFKEQ. In DNA, the CDR3 is TGTGCCAGCAGCCAAGATCGGGGACAGGCCTACGAGCAGTACTTC. Encoded protein: CASSQDRGQAYEQYF.

This chain uses TRBV30 with TRBJ1-1; D remains ambiguous. CDR3 length: 13 amino acids. Trimming cost V 5 bases and J 6 bases, with 16 bases left between them. Germline loops: CDR1 GTSNPN, CDR2 SVGIG (reference sequence). This CDR3 is CAWSSSVPPEAFF. CDR3 in DNA: TGTGCCTGGTCTTCCAGCGTTCCGCCTGAAGCTTTCTTT.

This rearrangement joins TRBV2 to TRBJ2-3; a possible D gene is TRBD2 (6 bases). The ends were cut back, 5 bases at V and 0 bases at J, with 12 bases in the middle. The CDR3 length is 15 residues. Germline CDR1 is SNHLY and CDR2 is FYNNEI. CDR3 bases: TGTGCCAGCAGTCGGGAGCGGGCCAGCACAGATACGCAGTATTTT. This sequence encodes CASSRERASTDTQYF.

The chain joins TRBV28 to TRBJ2-5; D is possibly TRBD2 (5 bases). This CDR3 has 13 amino acids. In germline, CDR1 is MDHEN, CDR2 SYDVKM. The germline V and J ends were trimmed by 3 bases and 6 bases, with 11 bases remaining between them. This chain's CDR3 is CASSLDPGKTQYF. CDR3 DNA sequence: TGTGCCAGCAGTTTGGACCCGGGGAAGACCCAGTACTTC.

The chain couples TRBV11-2 to TRBJ2-7; 10 bases line up with TRBD2. V lost 5 bases, J lost 6 bases, and 7 bases stayed unmatched. The CDR3 runs 14 residues. Germline V CDR1 and CDR2: SGHAT, FQNNGV. CDR3 in amino acids: CASSASGSIIEQYF. The DNA of the CDR3 is TGTGCCAGCAGCGCTAGCGGGAGCATAATCGAGCAGTACTTC.

This chain joins TRBV29-1 and TRBJ1-1, with D possibly matching TRBD1 (5 bases). This CDR3 spans 14 amino acids. Germline-derived CDR1 and CDR2 are SQVTM and ANQGSEA. Deletions cut 6 bases from V and 1 base from J, with 15 bases between. In DNA, the CDR3 is TGCAGCGTGCGGCCGACAGACGGGAACACTGAAGCTTTCTTT. This translates into CSVRPTDGNTEAFF.

This clone was seen just once. The chain recombines TRBV29-1 with TRBJ2-3; TRBD1 aligns across 7 bases. The CDR3 runs 16 residues. CDR1 and CDR2 from the germline V gene are SQVTM and ANQGSEA. After removal of 3 bases from V and 1 base from J, the junction contained 10 bases not matched to a gene. CDR3 nucleotides: TGCAGCGTTGAGACCGACAGGGTTGGGGGCACAGATACGCAGTATTTT. Amino acid sequence: CSVETDRVGGTDTQYF.

This chain connects TRBV2 to TRBJ2-7, with D possibly TRBD2 on 5 matching bases. CDR3 length: 13 residues. Trimming left V 4 bases short and J 6 bases short, with 13 bases between. CDR1 is SNHLY and CDR2 is FYNNEI in the germline V gene. This chain's CDR3 is CASSAVSGGEQYF. The CDR3 DNA reads as TGTGCCAGCAGTGCGGTATCAGGAGGCGAGCAGTACTTC.

The rearrangement uses TRBV27 and TRBJ1-1; 7 nucleotides align to TRBD1. This CDR3 is built from 14 residues. J was trimmed by 0 bases and V by 6 bases; bases with no gene match: 4. Looked up from germline, CDR1 is MNHEY and CDR2 is SMNVEV (reference sequence). The CDR3 bases are TGTGCCAGCAGCCTGACAGGGTTGAACACTGAAGCTTTCTTT. Its protein is CASSLTGLNTEAFF.

About this clone itself: The same CDR3 also results from other DNA sequences found in this sample. V is TRBV6-4 and J is TRBJ2-7; 7 bases map to TRBD2. The J segment lost 0 bases and the V segment lost 8 bases, leaving 16 bases of the junction unmatched. This CDR3 has 17 amino acids. CDR1 is MRHNA and CDR2 is SNTAGT in the germline V gene. CDR3 coding DNA: TGTGCCAGCGGGGGGGGTCGGTATGGTTACCGCTCCTACGAGCAGTACTTC. It yields the protein CASGGGRYGYRSYEQYF.

The chain is built from TRBV6-1 and TRBJ1-2, with D uncertain. V lost 3 bases and J lost 8, with 10 bases in between. The CDR3 length is 12 residues. Per the germline V gene, CDR1 is MNHNS and CDR2 is SASEGT. CDR3 protein: CASSDSLWGYTF. CDR3 bases: TGTGCCAGCAGTGACAGTTTATGGGGCTACACCTTC.